Listed below are T cell receptor beta chains from one sample, sequenced in a study of blood T cell repertoires in COVID-19. Assay used: immunoSEQ multiplex PCR; TCRdb lists only in-frame clones, some missing. The profile shows about 440,000 clones, 70% to 90% of them singletons. Sequencing was done on a sample of peripheral blood. The receptor set was obtained from a woman aged 45-65 years with COVID-19, enrolled during active disease. Both conserved end residues are part of each CDR3. Fields, in order: V gene, clone size, D gene, J gene, CDR3 protein, CDR3 DNA. A D gene is named only where the DNA matches it firmly. Some rows mark clone size as missing; the rest say once, few, many or name a class of expanded clone.

V gene: TRBV6-5
clone size: .
D gene: .
J gene: TRBJ1-2
CDR3 protein: CASTLGANYGYTF
CDR3 DNA: TGTGCCAGCACATTAGGAGCCAACTATGGCTACACCTTC

V gene: TRBV4-2
clone size: .
D gene: .
J gene: TRBJ1-2
CDR3 protein: CASSQILVFGGYGYTF
CDR3 DNA: TGTGCCAGCAGCCAAATTCTCGTCTTCGGGGGCTATGGCTACACCTTC

V gene: TRBV12-3/TRBV12-4
clone size: .
D gene: .
J gene: TRBJ1-5
CDR3 protein: CASSLQGNQPQHF
CDR3 DNA: TGTGCCAGCAGTTTACAGGGCAATCAGCCCCAGCATTTT

V gene: TRBV4-1
clone size: few
D gene: .
J gene: TRBJ1-5
CDR3 protein: CASSQPSRDQPQHF
CDR3 DNA: TGCGCCAGCAGCCAACCGTCCAGGGATCAGCCCCAGCATTTT

V gene: TRBV11-3
clone size: .
D gene: TRBD1
J gene: TRBJ1-1
CDR3 protein: CASSSGQVNTEAFF
CDR3 DNA: TGTGCCAGCAGCTCAGGACAGGTGAACACTGAAGCTTTCTTT

V gene: TRBV27
clone size: .
D gene: .
J gene: TRBJ1-2
CDR3 protein: CASSVPGEGYTF
CDR3 DNA: TGTGCCAGCAGTGTACCGGGTGAAGGCTACACCTTC

V gene: TRBV4-1
clone size: .
D gene: TRBD1
J gene: TRBJ2-5
CDR3 protein: CASSQGQGEGETQYF
CDR3 DNA: TGCGCCAGCAGCCAAGGACAGGGTGAGGGAGAGACCCAGTACTTC

V gene: TRBV19
clone size: once
D gene: TRBD1
J gene: TRBJ2-2
CDR3 protein: CASSITGGNTGELFF
CDR3 DNA: TGTGCCAGTAGTATCACAGGGGGGAACACCGGGGAGCTGTTTTTT

V gene: TRBV30
clone size: .
D gene: TRBD1
J gene: TRBJ1-2
CDR3 protein: CAWRGGQRLSPYGYTF
CDR3 DNA: TGTGCCTGGAGGGGGGGACAGCGATTGTCCCCCTATGGCTACACCTTC

V gene: TRBV4-1
clone size: .
D gene: .
J gene: TRBJ2-1
CDR3 protein: CASSPLGSGYNEQFF
CDR3 DNA: TGCGCCAGCAGCCCCCTGGGGAGCGGGTACAATGAGCAGTTCTTC

V gene: TRBV2
clone size: .
D gene: .
J gene: TRBJ1-5
CDR3 protein: CASSQQGGGNQPQHF
CDR3 DNA: TGTGCCAGCAGTCAACAGGGAGGGGGCAATCAGCCCCAGCATTTT

V gene: TRBV30
clone size: .
D gene: .
J gene: TRBJ1-4
CDR3 protein: CAWSAQGSEKLFF
CDR3 DNA: TGTGCCTGGAGTGCGCAGGGTAGTGAAAAACTGTTTTTT

V gene: TRBV18
clone size: .
D gene: .
J gene: TRBJ2-7
CDR3 protein: CASSRNGGQSSYEQYF
CDR3 DNA: TGTGCCAGCTCACGGAACGGGGGACAGAGCTCCTACGAGCAGTACTTC

V gene: TRBV6-5
clone size: .
D gene: TRBD1
J gene: TRBJ1-5
CDR3 protein: CASRRTGGGQPQHF
CDR3 DNA: TGTGCCAGCAGAAGGACAGGGGGCGGTCAGCCCCAGCATTTT

V gene: TRBV5-4
clone size: .
D gene: .
J gene: TRBJ2-5
CDR3 protein: CANGEADETQYF
CDR3 DNA: TGTGCCAATGGAGAGGCAGATGAGACCCAGTACTTC